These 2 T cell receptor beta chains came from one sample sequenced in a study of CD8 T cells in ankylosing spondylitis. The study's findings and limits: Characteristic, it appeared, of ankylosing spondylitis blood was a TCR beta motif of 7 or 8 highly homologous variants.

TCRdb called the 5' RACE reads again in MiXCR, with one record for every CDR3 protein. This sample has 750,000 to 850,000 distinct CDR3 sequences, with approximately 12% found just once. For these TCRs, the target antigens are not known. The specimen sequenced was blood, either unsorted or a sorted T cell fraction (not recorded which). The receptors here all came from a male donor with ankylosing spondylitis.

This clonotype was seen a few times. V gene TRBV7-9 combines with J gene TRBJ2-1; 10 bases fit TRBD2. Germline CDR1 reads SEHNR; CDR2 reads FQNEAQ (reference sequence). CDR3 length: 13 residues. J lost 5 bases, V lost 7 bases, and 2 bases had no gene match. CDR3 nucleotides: TGTGCCAGCACACTAGCGGGAAACAATGAGCAGTTCTTC. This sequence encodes CASTLAGNNEQFF.

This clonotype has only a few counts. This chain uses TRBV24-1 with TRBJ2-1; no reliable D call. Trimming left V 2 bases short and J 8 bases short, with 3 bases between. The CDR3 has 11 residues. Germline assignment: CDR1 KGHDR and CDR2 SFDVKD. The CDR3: CATSDSHEQFF. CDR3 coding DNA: TGTGCCACCAGTGATTCCCATGAGCAGTTCTTC.